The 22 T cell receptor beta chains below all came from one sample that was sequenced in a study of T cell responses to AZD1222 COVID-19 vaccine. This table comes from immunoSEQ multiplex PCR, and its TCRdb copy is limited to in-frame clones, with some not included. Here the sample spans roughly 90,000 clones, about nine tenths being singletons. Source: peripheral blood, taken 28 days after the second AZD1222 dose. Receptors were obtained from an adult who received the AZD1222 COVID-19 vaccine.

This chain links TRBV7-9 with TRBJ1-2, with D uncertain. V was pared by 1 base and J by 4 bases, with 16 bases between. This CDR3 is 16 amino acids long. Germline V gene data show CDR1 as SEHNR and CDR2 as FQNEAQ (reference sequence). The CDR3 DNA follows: TGTGCCAGCAGCTTAGATCACGCCTCGGTAGGCTATGGCTACACCTTC. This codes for CASSLDHASVGYGYTF.

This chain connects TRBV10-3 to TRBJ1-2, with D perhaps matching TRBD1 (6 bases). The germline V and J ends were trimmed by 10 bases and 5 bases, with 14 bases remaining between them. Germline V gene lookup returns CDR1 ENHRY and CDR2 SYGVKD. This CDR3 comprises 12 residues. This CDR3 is CASQKGEYGYTF. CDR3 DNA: TGTGCCAGTCAAAAGGGGGAATATGGCTACACCTTC.

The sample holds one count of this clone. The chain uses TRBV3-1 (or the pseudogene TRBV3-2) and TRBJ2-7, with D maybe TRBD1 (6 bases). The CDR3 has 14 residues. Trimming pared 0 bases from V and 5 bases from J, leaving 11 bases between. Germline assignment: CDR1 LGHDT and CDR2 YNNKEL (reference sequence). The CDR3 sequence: CASSQEGAGNEQYF. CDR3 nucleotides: TGTGCCAGCAGCCAAGAGGGGGCAGGTAACGAGCAGTACTTC.

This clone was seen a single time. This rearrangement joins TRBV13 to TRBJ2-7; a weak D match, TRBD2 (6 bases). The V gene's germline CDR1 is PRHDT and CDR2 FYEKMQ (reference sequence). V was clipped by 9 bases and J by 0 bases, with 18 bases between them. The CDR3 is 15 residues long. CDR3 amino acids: CASITGTSSSYEQYF. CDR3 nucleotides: TGTGCCAGTATAACCGGGACTTCGAGCTCCTACGAGCAGTACTTC.

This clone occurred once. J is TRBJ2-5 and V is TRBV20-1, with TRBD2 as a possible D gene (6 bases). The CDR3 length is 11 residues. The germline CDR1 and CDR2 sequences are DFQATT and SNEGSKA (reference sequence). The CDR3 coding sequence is TGCAGGGCGGGGTTACGAGAGACCCAGTACTTC. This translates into CRAGLRETQYF.

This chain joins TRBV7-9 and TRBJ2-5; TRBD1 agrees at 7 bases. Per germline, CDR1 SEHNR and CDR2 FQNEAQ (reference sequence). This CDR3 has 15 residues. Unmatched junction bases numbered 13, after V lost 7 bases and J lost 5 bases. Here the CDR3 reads CASTTTGSVGETQYF. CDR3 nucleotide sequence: TGTGCCAGCACCACGACAGGGTCCGTAGGGGAGACCCAGTACTTC.

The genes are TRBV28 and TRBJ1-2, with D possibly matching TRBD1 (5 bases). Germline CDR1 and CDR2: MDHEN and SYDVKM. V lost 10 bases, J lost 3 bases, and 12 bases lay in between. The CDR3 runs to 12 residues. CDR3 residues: CANPGTDYGYTF. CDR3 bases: TGTGCCAACCCCGGGACTGACTATGGCTACACCTTC.

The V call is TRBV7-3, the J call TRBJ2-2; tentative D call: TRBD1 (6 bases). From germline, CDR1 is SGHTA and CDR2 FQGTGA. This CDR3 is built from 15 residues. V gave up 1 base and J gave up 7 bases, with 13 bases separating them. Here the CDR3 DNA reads TGTGCCAGCAGCTTAATTGCAGGGGCTGGCGGGGAGCTGTTTTTT. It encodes CASSLIAGAGGELFF.

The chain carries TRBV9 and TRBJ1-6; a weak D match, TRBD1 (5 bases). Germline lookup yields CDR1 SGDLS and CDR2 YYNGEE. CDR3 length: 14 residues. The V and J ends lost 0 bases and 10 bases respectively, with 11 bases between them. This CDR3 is CASSVEGRRSPLHF. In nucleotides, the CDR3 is TGTGCCAGCAGCGTAGAGGGGAGAAGGTCACCCCTCCACTTT.

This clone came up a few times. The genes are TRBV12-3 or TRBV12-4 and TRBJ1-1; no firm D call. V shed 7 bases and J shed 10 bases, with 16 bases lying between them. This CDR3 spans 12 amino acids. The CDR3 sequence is CASTTLGNVAFF. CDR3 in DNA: TGTGCCAGCACTACTCTGGGGAACGTAGCTTTCTTT.

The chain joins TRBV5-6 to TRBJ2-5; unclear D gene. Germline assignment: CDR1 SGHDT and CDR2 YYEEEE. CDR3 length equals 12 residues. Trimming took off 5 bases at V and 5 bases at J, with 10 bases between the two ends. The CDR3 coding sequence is TGTGCCAGCAGGTCCGGGCCCGAGACCCAGTACTTC. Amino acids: CASRSGPETQYF.

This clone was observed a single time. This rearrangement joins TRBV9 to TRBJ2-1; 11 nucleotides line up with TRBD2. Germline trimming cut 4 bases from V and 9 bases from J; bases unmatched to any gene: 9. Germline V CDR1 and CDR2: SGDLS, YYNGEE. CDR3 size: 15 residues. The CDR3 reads CASSTISGGASEQFF. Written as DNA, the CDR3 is TGTGCCAGCAGCACTATTAGCGGGGGGGCCTCTGAGCAGTTCTTC.

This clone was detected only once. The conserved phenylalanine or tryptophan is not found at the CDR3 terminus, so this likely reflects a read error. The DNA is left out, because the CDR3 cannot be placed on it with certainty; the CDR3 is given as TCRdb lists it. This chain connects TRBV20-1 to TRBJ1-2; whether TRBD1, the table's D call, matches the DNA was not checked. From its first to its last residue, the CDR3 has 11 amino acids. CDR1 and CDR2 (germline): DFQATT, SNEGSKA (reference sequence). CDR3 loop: CSASGQGQRLL.

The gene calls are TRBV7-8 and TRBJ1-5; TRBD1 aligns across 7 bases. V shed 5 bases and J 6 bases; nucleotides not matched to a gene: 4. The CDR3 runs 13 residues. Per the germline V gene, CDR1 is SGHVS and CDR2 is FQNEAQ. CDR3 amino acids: CASSQDRVQPQHF. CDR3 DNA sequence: TGTGCCAGCAGCCAAGACAGGGTTCAGCCCCAGCATTTT.

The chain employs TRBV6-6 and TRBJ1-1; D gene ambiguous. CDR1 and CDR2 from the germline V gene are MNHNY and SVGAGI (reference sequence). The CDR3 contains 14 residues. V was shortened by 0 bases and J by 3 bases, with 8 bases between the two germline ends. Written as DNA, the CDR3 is TGTGCCAGCAGTTACTCCGCTGGGGACACTGAAGCTTTCTTT. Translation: CASSYSAGDTEAFF.

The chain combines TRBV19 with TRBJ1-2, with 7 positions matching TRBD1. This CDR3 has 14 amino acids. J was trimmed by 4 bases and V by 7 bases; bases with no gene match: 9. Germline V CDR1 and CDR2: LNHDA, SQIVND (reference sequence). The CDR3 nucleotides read TGTGCCAGTATGGGGGCAGGGGGAATCTATGGCTACACCTTC. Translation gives CASMGAGGIYGYTF. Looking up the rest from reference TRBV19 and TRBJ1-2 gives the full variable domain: DGGITQSPKYLFRKEGQNVTLSCEQNLNHDAMYWYRQDPGQGLRLIYYSQIVNDFQKGDIAEGYSVSREKKESFPLTVTSAQKNPTAFYLCASMGAGGIYGYTFGSGTRLTVV.

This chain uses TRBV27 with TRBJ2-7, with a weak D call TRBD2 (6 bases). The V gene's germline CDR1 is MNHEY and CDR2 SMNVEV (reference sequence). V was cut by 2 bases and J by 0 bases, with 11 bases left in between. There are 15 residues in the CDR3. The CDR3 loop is CASSLRWGVSYEQYF. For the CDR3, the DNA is TGTGCCAGCAGTTTAAGGTGGGGGGTCTCCTACGAGCAGTACTTC.

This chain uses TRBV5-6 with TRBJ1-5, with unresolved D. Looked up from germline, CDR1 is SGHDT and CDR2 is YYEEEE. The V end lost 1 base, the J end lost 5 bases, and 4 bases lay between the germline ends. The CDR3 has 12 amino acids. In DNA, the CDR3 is TGTGCCAGCAGCTTGCACGATCAGCCCCAGCATTTT. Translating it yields CASSLHDQPQHF.

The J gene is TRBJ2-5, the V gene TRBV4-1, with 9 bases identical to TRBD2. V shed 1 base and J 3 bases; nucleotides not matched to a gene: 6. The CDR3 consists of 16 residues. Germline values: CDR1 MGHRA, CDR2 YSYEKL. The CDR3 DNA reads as TGCGCCAGCAGCCAAGGTCCTAGCGGGGCGAAAGAGACCCAGTACTTC. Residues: CASSQGPSGAKETQYF.

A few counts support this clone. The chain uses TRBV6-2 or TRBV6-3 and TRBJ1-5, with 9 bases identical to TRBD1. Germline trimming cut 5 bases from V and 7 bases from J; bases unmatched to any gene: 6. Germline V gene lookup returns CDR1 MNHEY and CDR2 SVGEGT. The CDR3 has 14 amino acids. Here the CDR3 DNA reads TGTGCCAGCAGTCCAGGACAGGGGAGGCAGCCCCAGCATTTT. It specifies CASSPGQGRQPQHF.

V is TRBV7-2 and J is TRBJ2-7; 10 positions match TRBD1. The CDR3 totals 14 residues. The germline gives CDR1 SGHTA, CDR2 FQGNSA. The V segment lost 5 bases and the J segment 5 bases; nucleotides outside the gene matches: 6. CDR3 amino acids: CASSNRDRGHEQYF. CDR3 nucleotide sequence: TGTGCCAGCAGCAACCGGGACAGGGGTCACGAGCAGTACTTC.

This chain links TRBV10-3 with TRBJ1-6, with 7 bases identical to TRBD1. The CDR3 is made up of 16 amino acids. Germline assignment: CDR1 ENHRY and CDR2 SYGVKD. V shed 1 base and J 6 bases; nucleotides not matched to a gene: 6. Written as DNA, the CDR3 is TGTGCCATCAGTGAGTTCGGAACAGGGGCTAATTCACCCCTCCACTTT. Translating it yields CAISEFGTGANSPLHF.